These 21 T cell receptor beta chains came from one sample sequenced in a study of CD8 T cells in ankylosing spondylitis. Regarding the study as a whole: The study identified a TCR beta motif of several highly homologous variants that appeared characteristic of ankylosing spondylitis blood.

These TCRs are of unknown antigen specificity. TCRdb reanalysed the 5' RACE reads using MiXCR and keeps one entry per CDR3 protein. The sample has approximately 520,000 distinct CDR3 sequences; 5.3% are singletons. The sample comprised blood, either unsorted or a sorted T cell fraction (not recorded which). The receptors here all came from a male donor with ankylosing spondylitis.

At least ten counts were recorded for this clonotype. V usage is TRBV29-1 and J usage is TRBJ2-2, with D possibly matching TRBD2 (5 bases). In germline, CDR1 is SQVTM, CDR2 ANQGSEA. This CDR3 has 14 residues. The germline V and J ends were trimmed by 5 bases and 0 bases, with 10 bases remaining between them. CDR3 amino acids: CSVSPEANTGELFF. CDR3 nucleotide sequence: TGCAGCGTTAGTCCGGAGGCGAACACCGGGGAGCTGTTTTTT.

Ten or more counts support this clonotype. The V call is TRBV9, the J call TRBJ1-4; TRBD1 matches 7 bases. In germline, CDR1 is SGDLS, CDR2 YYNGEE. The CDR3 has 14 residues. Losses at the gene ends were 0 bases for V and 7 bases for J; bases not matched to a gene: 3. The CDR3, as DNA: TGTGCCAGCAGCGTAGACAGGGGAGGTGAAAAACTGTTTTTT. Amino acids: CASSVDRGGEKLFF.

This clonotype was seen at least ten times. The chain recombines TRBV7-9 with TRBJ1-1; tentative D call: TRBD1 (6 bases). The CDR3 is 15 amino acids. Trimming cost V 3 bases and J 0 bases, with 11 bases left between them. Germline loops: CDR1 SEHNR, CDR2 FQNEAQ (reference sequence). In DNA, the CDR3 is TGTGCCAGCAGCTTTGGACAGCTCATGAACACTGAAGCTTTCTTT. This gives the protein CASSFGQLMNTEAFF.

This clonotype was seen ten or more times. The rearrangement uses TRBV20-1 and TRBJ2-7; either TRBD1 or TRBD2 may fit D (5 bases each). This CDR3 contains 14 residues. Trimming removed 5 bases at V and 0 bases at J, with 14 bases between. Germline-derived CDR1 and CDR2 are DFQATT and SNEGSKA (reference sequence). The DNA for the CDR3 is TGCAGTGCTCCACCGGGGCGGTCCTCCTACGAGCAGTACTTC. Translating gives CSAPPGRSSYEQYF.

This clonotype was recorded many times. The chain has TRBV27 and TRBJ2-7; weak D call: TRBD2 (7 bases). Trimming cost V 6 bases and J 1 base, with 25 bases left between them. From germline, CDR1 is MNHEY and CDR2 SMNVEV (reference sequence). CDR3 length: 18 residues. CDR3 DNA sequence: TGTGCCAGCAGCTCCCTACTGAGATGGGGGCGGGGGTCCTACGAGCAGTACTTC. Its protein product is CASSSLLRWGRGSYEQYF.

This clonotype was counted ten times or more. The CDR3 region is CATAGGAYNEQFF. The CDR3 nucleotides are TGTGCCACGGCGGGGGGGGCCTACAATGAGCAGTTCTTC. The chain is built from TRBV10-3 and TRBJ2-1, with 9 bases that match TRBD2. V gave up 10 bases and J gave up 2 bases; unmatched junction bases: 3. CDR3 size: 13 residues. Germline lookup yields CDR1 ENHRY and CDR2 SYGVKD.

At least ten counts were recorded for this clonotype. The V and J genes are TRBV5-5 and TRBJ2-5; D is undetermined. The V and J ends lost 3 bases and 0 bases respectively, with 3 bases between them. In germline, CDR1 is SGHKS, CDR2 YYEKEE (reference sequence). The CDR3 totals 12 residues. The chain's CDR3 is CASSYHQETQYF. As DNA, the CDR3 is TGTGCCAGCAGCTACCACCAAGAGACCCAGTACTTC.

This clonotype was seen only a few times. The chain couples TRBV7-9 to TRBJ2-4; TRBD1 matches 8 bases. The CDR3 length is 15 residues. J gave up 2 bases and V 3 bases, and 3 bases lay outside the gene matches. Germline loops: CDR1 SEHNR, CDR2 FQNEAQ (reference sequence). The CDR3 nucleotides are TGTGCCAGCAGCTTGGCCAGGGGGCCCAAAAACATTCAGTACTTC. Encoded protein: CASSLARGPKNIQYF.

This chain links TRBV6-1 with TRBJ2-7; 8 bases are shared with TRBD1. Germline CDR1 is MNHNS and CDR2 is SASEGT. Trimming cost V 5 bases and J 3 bases; bases outside gene matches: 6. This CDR3 has 14 residues. The CDR3 DNA reads as TGTGCCAGCAGTACCCGTGGGACAGGCTACGAGCAGTACTTC. Its protein product is CASSTRGTGYEQYF.

In its sample, this clonotype was seen a few times. The chain carries TRBV9 and TRBJ1-1; the D gene is possibly TRBD1 (5 bases). Trimming removed 3 bases from V and 7 bases from J, with 13 bases in between. Germline-derived CDR1 and CDR2 are SGDLS and YYNGEE. The CDR3 length is 13 residues. This CDR3 reads CASSAGLSGEAFF. In DNA, the CDR3 is TGTGCCAGCAGCGCGGGGCTCTCAGGTGAAGCTTTCTTT.

This clonotype was seen repeatedly, ten times or more. The chain has TRBV20-1 and TRBJ2-7, with a possible D match to TRBD2 (5 bases). V was pared by 2 bases and J by 5 bases, with 10 bases between. CDR1 and CDR2 (germline): DFQATT, SNEGSKA (reference sequence). This CDR3 has 12 amino acids. Here the CDR3 reads CSARFGRDEQYF. The CDR3 DNA reads TGCAGTGCTAGATTTGGGCGGGACGAGCAGTACTTC.

CDR3 residues: CASSPWTISTDTQYF. In DNA form, the CDR3 reads TGTGCCAGCAGCCCATGGACTATTAGCACAGATACGCAGTATTTT. The chain couples TRBV6-2 or TRBV6-3 to TRBJ2-3; D possibly corresponds to TRBD2 (6 bases). Germline loops: CDR1 MNHEY, CDR2 SVGEGT. Deletions cut 6 bases from V and 0 bases from J, with 13 bases between. The CDR3 is 15 amino acids.

This clonotype was recorded at least ten times. The V call is TRBV29-1, the J call TRBJ2-7, with a possible D match to TRBD1 (6 bases). This CDR3 has 13 amino acids. The germline CDR1 and CDR2 sequences are SQVTM and ANQGSEA. Trimming cost V 4 bases and J 1 base, with 11 bases left between them. The CDR3, as DNA: TGCAGCGTTGTGGGGGCTCCTTCCTACGAGCAGTACTTC. As protein: CSVVGAPSYEQYF.

This clonotype was counted ten times or more. The chain couples TRBV11-3 to TRBJ1-1; D remains ambiguous. Trimming removed 5 bases from V and 0 bases from J, with 10 bases in between. Germline CDR1 SGHNT, CDR2 YENEEA. This CDR3 has 14 residues. In nucleotides, the CDR3 is TGTGCCAGCAGCAACTCCAGATTGAACACTGAAGCTTTCTTT. It yields the protein CASSNSRLNTEAFF.

This clonotype occurred many times. V is TRBV20-1 and J is TRBJ2-1; D is unresolved. V dropped 6 bases and J dropped 9 bases, with 21 bases sitting between them. Germline V gives CDR1 DFQATT, CDR2 SNEGSKA (reference sequence). The CDR3 is 14 amino acids. CDR3 DNA sequence: TGCAGTGCAAGACTGGTAGAGTATTCGGCTGAGCAGTTCTTC. Its protein product is CSARLVEYSAEQFF.

There are many counts of this clonotype. This chain joins TRBV12-3 or TRBV12-4 and TRBJ2-7; D unresolved. Trimming pared 3 bases from V and 0 bases from J, leaving 9 bases between. The CDR3 totals 14 residues. CDR3: CASSFRGSSYEQYF. The CDR3 nucleotides are TGTGCCAGCAGTTTCCGCGGCAGCTCCTACGAGCAGTACTTC.

V gene TRBV4-2 combines with J gene TRBJ2-1, with a possible D match to TRBD2 (7 bases). V was clipped by 8 bases and J by 2 bases, with 25 bases between them. Germline V gene lookup returns CDR1 LGHNA and CDR2 YNFKEQ. The CDR3 runs to 18 residues. CDR3 amino acids: CASGPGLPGGPTYNEQFF. In DNA, the CDR3 is TGTGCCAGCGGCCCCGGGCTCCCGGGGGGCCCTACCTACAATGAGCAGTTCTTC.

This chain links TRBV30 with TRBJ1-1, with 8 bases identical to TRBD1. The length of the CDR3 is 15 residues. The V gene's germline CDR1 is GTSNPN and CDR2 SVGIG (reference sequence). The junction had 5 bases not matched to a gene; V was cut back by 1 base and J by 1 base. The CDR3 here is CAWSGNGQGNTEAFF. Written as DNA, the CDR3 is TGTGCCTGGAGTGGGAATGGACAGGGGAACACTGAAGCTTTCTTT. Full variable domain (outside the CDR3, taken from reference TRBV30 and TRBJ1-1): SQTIHQWPATLVQPVGSPLSLECTVEGTSNPNLYWYRQAAGRGLQLLFYSVGIGQISSEVPQNLSASRPQDRQFILSSKKLLLSDSGFYLCAWSGNGQGNTEAFFGQGTRLTVV.

The chain couples TRBV11-2 to TRBJ1-6, with a tentative D call TRBD1 (6 bases). Per germline, CDR1 SGHAT and CDR2 FQNNGV. Trimming pared 5 bases from V and 0 bases from J, leaving 8 bases between. CDR3 size: 15 residues. CDR3 DNA: TGTGCCAGCAGCCGGGACAACTCCTATAATTCACCCCTCCACTTT. It specifies CASSRDNSYNSPLHF.

This clonotype was counted at least ten times. This rearrangement joins TRBV6-6 to TRBJ2-1, with D perhaps matching TRBD1 (5 bases). V gave up 2 bases and J gave up 10 bases, with 9 bases separating them. Germline V gene data show CDR1 as MNHNY and CDR2 as SVGAGI (reference sequence). CDR3 length: 12 amino acids. CDR3 protein: CASSYPGQEQFF. CDR3 in DNA: TGTGCCAGCAGTTACCCTGGACAAGAGCAGTTCTTC.

This clonotype came up many times. The V gene is TRBV7-2, the J gene TRBJ2-1; 7 nucleotides agree with TRBD1. The J segment lost 3 bases and the V segment lost 1 base, leaving 3 bases of the junction unmatched. The length of the CDR3 is 15 residues. Germline lookup yields CDR1 SGHTA and CDR2 FQGNSA. CDR3 in amino acids: CASSLGGGIYNEQFF. The CDR3 nucleotides read TGTGCCAGCAGCTTAGGAGGGGGCATCTACAATGAGCAGTTCTTC.